Following are 15 T cell receptor beta chains from one sample sequenced in a study of T cells after somatic rescue of genetic block. Sequencing used immunoSEQ multiplex PCR; TCRdb keeps in-frame clones, though not all of them. The sample carries 12,000 or so clones, approximately 74% recorded once. The specimen was peripheral blood mononuclear cells (PBMCs). These receptors were collected from a boy aged 10-17 years.

The rearrangement joins TRBV6-1 to TRBJ2-6; D call uncertain. The CDR3 is 16 residues long. V gave up 2 bases and J gave up 0 bases, with 8 bases separating them. Germline values: CDR1 MNHNS, CDR2 SASEGT. This CDR3 is CASSELASSGANVLTF. The DNA of the CDR3 is TGTGCCAGCAGTGAACTGGCGTCCTCTGGGGCCAACGTCCTGACTTTC.

Relative to its sample, this clone is medium-sized. The chain joins TRBV10-3 to TRBJ2-7; possible D gene TRBD2, 5 bases. The germline gives CDR1 ENHRY, CDR2 SYGVKD. The CDR3 covers 13 residues. Trimming pared 3 bases from V and 0 bases from J, leaving 6 bases between. Written as DNA, the CDR3 is TGTGCCATCAGTGATACTAGCTCCTACGAGCAGTACTTC. This gives the protein CAISDTSSYEQYF.

V gene TRBV28 combines with J gene TRBJ2-6, with TRBD2 matching 7 bases. The CDR3 is 16 residues long. Germline CDR1 and CDR2: MDHEN and SYDVKM. The J segment lost 4 bases and the V segment lost 4 bases, leaving 7 bases of the junction unmatched. CDR3 amino acids: CASSSYAGAGANVLTF. The CDR3, as DNA: TGTGCCAGCAGTTCCTACGCGGGAGCCGGGGCCAACGTCCTGACTTTC.

The chain couples TRBV29-1 to TRBJ2-3; D unresolved. This CDR3 is 15 amino acids long. Germline V gene sequence: CDR1 SQVTM, CDR2 ANQGSEA. V was cut by 0 bases and J by 4 bases, with 14 bases left in between. The CDR3 DNA follows: TGCAGCGTTGAAGATCCTCTTCTGGCCCCAGATACGCAGTATTTT. It translates to CSVEDPLLAPDTQYF.

This clone showed up just once. The chain recombines TRBV5-1 with TRBJ2-5; maybe TRBD2 (7 bases). Per germline, CDR1 SGHRS and CDR2 YFSETQ. V lost 3 bases, J lost 1 base, and 13 bases lay in between. This CDR3 spans 15 amino acids. The CDR3 reads CASSSQGGGQETQYF. The CDR3, as DNA: TGCGCCAGCAGCTCACAGGGAGGGGGCCAAGAGACCCAGTACTTC.

J is TRBJ2-6 and V is TRBV11-3, with 10 bases aligning to TRBD1. CDR1 is SGHNT and CDR2 is YENEEA in the germline V gene. CDR3 size: 20 residues. Trimming removed 6 bases from V and 2 bases from J; junction bases left unmatched: 16. In DNA form, the CDR3 reads TGTGCCAGCAGTCCCTCATATACGGGACAGGGGACGCCTGGGGCCAACGTCCTGACTTTC. Protein sequence: CASSPSYTGQGTPGANVLTF.

This clone has only one observation. The rearrangement uses TRBV7-4 and TRBJ1-6; 7 positions agree with TRBD1. The trim removed 2 bases at V and 7 bases at J, leaving 17 bases unmatched. Germline CDR1 reads SGHVT; CDR2 reads SQSDAQ. The CDR3 contains 19 residues. CDR3 protein: CASSLSEPGQQNLNSPLHF. For the CDR3, the DNA is TGTGCCAGCAGCTTATCTGAACCGGGACAGCAGAACCTCAATTCACCCCTCCACTTT.

This clone was observed a few times. This sequence joins TRBV6-5 and TRBJ1-1; D not certain. Germline values: CDR1 MNHEY, CDR2 SVGAGI. The V end lost 1 base, the J end lost 1 base, and 4 bases lay between the germline ends. The CDR3 length is 13 residues. The CDR3 nucleotides read TGTGCCAGCAGTTACTTAGCGAACACTGAAGCTTTCTTT. This encodes CASSYLANTEAFF.

The V and J genes are TRBV7-3 and TRBJ2-2, with 10 bases identical to TRBD2. The CDR3 spans 16 residues. Trimming took 5 bases from V and 6 from J; bases not matched to a gene: 9. Germline CDR1 and CDR2: SGHTA and FQGTGA. The CDR3 region is CASSPRLAGGAGELFF. Here the CDR3 DNA reads TGTGCCAGCAGCCCCCGACTAGCGGGCGGGGCCGGGGAGCTGTTTTTT.

The chain couples TRBV18 to TRBJ2-1; D might be TRBD2 (6 bases). From germline, CDR1 is KGHSH and CDR2 LQKENI. V lost 1 base and J 5 bases, leaving 9 bases between the germline ends. CDR3 size: 14 residues. CDR3: CASSPLAEDNEQFF. The DNA for the CDR3 is TGTGCCAGCTCACCACTAGCGGAGGACAATGAGCAGTTCTTC.

The chain carries TRBV5-1 and TRBJ2-7, with D perhaps matching TRBD1 (5 bases). Germline V CDR1 and CDR2: SGHRS, YFSETQ. V shed 10 bases and J shed 4 bases, with 18 bases lying between them. The CDR3 totals 13 residues. CDR3 DNA sequence: TGCGCCTCTAAGCCAGGGCAGGGATACGAGCAGTACTTC. Translated: CASKPGQGYEQYF.

In nucleotides, the CDR3 is TGCGCCAGCAGCCAGCCTATCGGGGGGTTTGCTAACTATGGCTACACCTTC. Protein sequence: CASSQPIGGFANYGYTF. The chain links TRBV4-1 to TRBJ1-2; tentatively, D is TRBD1 (5 bases). Germline V lookup: CDR1 MGHRA, CDR2 YSYEKL. The CDR3 contains 17 residues. V lost 3 bases, J lost 0 bases, and 17 bases lay in between.

The chain combines TRBV2 with TRBJ1-2, with no clear D. CDR3 length equals 15 residues. Per the germline V gene, CDR1 is SNHLY and CDR2 is FYNNEI. Trimming stripped 3 bases from V and 4 bases from J, with 15 bases between. CDR3 in DNA: TGTGCCAGCAGTGACCGGGAATTACCTGGCTATGGCTACACCTTC. This gives the protein CASSDRELPGYGYTF. Combining the CDR3 with reference TRBV2 and TRBJ1-2 gives the whole variable domain EPEVTQTPSHQVTQMGQEVILRCVPISNHLYFYWYRQILGQKVEFLVSFYNNEISEKSEIFDDQFSVERPDGSNFTLKIRSTKLEDSAMYFCASSDRELPGYGYTFGSGTRLTVV.

The chain has TRBV30 and TRBJ2-5; the match to TRBD2 covers 14 bases. Per germline, CDR1 GTSNPN and CDR2 SVGIG (reference sequence). J gave up 6 bases and V 2 bases, and 8 bases lay outside the gene matches. The CDR3 has 16 amino acids. The CDR3 is CAWSSGTSGRKQTQYF. CDR3 coding DNA: TGTGCCTGGAGTTCCGGGACTAGCGGGAGAAAGCAGACCCAGTACTTC.

The V and J genes are TRBV6-5 and TRBJ2-1; no reliable D call. This CDR3 has 14 amino acids. Trimming shortened V by 4 bases and J by 9 bases, and 16 bases separated the two germline ends. CDR1 and CDR2 (germline): MNHEY, SVGAGI. The CDR3 DNA follows: TGTGCCAGCAGTTTCCAGGTGTCAGTCGGTGAGCAGTTCTTC. This sequence encodes CASSFQVSVGEQFF.